This T cell receptor beta chain appears in the sequencing data of a study of cytomegalovirus exposure and HLA in healthy donors. As for the study in general: A subsequent analysis stated that the approximately 120 validation repertoires were run on the same platform as the approximately 700 first-cohort repertoires.

This CDR3 contains 14 residues. From germline, CDR1 is MNHNS and CDR2 SASEGT. V was clipped by 6 bases and J by 8 bases; unmatched bases: 8. Study-level points and caveats: The study listed 164 cytomegalovirus-associated TCR beta chains. Cytomegalovirus status, reportedly, was diagnosed with high specificity and sensitivity by the classifier.

Separate from the approximately 600-subject first cohort was the approximately 120-subject validation cohort, to which the donors belonged. About this clone itself: Its target is unknown.

Using immunoSEQ multiplex PCR, the repertoire was profiled, and TCRdb retains in-frame clones only, with some absent. The repertoire holds approximately 180,000 clones, with around 87% as singletons. The TCR originated in a woman in her twenties or thirties in good health and CMV-seronegative. The specimen sequenced was PBMCs. The J gene is TRBJ2-1, the V gene TRBV6-1, with 9 nucleotides matching TRBD1. CDR3 loop: CASRPGQGGDEQFF. CDR3 bases: TGTGCCAGCAGACCGGGACAGGGTGGCGATGAGCAGTTCTTC.